The clone carrying this TCR beta chain showed up just a few times. Its matching antigen is unknown. The data originate from a study of identical twins. Unique molecular identifiers were present on cDNA, and template switching added a universal primer site. TCRdb used MiXCR to reprocess the 5' RACE reads, holding one entry per CDR3 protein. Of 420,000 or so distinct CDR3 sequences detected, less than 20% appear once; the ten largest clones hold 9% to 15%. Study-level points and caveats: Out-of-frame TCR alpha sharing in monozygotic twins exceeded recombination model predictions.

The clonotype was recovered from a man over 45 in good health. Sequenced material: naive T cells sorted from blood.

The CDR3 DNA sequence: TGTGCCAGCAGTTTCGCGACAGGGGGATACTATGGCTACACCTTC. Protein sequence: CASSFATGGYYGYTF. V is TRBV28 and J is TRBJ1-2; 9 nucleotides match TRBD1. The length of the CDR3 is 15 residues. Germline V gene data show CDR1 as MDHEN and CDR2 as SYDVKM. The J segment lost 3 bases and the V segment lost 3 bases, leaving 5 bases of the junction unmatched.